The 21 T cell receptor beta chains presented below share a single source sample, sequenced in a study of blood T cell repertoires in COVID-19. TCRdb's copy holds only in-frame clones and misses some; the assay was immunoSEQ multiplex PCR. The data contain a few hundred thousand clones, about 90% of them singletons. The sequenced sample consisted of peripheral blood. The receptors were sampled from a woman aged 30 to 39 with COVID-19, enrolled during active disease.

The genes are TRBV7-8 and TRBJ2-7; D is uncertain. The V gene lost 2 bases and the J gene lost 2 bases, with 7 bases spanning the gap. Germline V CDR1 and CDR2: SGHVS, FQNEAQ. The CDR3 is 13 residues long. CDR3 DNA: TGTGCCAGCAGCTTATCTAGTCCCTACGAGCAGTACGTC. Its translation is CASSLSSPYEQYV.

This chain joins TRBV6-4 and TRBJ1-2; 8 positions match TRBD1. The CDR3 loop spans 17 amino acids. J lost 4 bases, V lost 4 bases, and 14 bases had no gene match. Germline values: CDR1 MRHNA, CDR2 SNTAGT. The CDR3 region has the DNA TGTGCCAGCAGTGTAGCACCGACGGGGGACAGGTTCTATGGCTACACCTTC. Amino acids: CASSVAPTGDRFYGYTF.

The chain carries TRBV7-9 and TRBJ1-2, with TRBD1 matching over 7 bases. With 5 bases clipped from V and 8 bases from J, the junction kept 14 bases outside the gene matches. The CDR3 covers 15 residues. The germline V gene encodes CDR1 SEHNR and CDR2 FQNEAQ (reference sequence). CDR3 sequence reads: CASSPADRKASGYTF. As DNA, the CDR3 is TGTGCCAGCAGCCCAGCGGACAGGAAAGCCTCCGGCTACACCTTC.

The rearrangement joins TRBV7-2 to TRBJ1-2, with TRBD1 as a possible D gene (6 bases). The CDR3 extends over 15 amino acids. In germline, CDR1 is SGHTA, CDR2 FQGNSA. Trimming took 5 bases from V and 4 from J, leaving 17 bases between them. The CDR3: CASSPPGGAGYGYTF. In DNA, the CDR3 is TGTGCCAGCAGCCCCCCGGGGGGGGCTGGCTATGGCTACACCTTC.

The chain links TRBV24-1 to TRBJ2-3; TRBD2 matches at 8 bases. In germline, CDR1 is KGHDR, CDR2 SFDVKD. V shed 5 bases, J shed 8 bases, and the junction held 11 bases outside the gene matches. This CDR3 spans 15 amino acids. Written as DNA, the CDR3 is TGTGCCACCAGTGTCGCCCGGGGGGGAGGCAGTACGCAGTATTTT. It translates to CATSVARGGGSTQYF.

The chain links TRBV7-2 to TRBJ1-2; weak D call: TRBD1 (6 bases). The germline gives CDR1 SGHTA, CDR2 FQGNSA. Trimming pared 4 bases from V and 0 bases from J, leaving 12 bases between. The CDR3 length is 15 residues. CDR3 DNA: TGTGCCAGCAGCTCTCAGGGGACTACTAACTATGGCTACACCTTC. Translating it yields CASSSQGTTNYGYTF.

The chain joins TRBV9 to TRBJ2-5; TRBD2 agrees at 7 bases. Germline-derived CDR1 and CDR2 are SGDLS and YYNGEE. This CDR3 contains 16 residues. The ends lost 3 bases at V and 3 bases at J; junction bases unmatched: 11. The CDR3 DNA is TGTGCCAGCAGCGCCTCAGGTGGGGGGGGAAAAGAGACCCAGTACTTC. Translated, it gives CASSASGGGGKETQYF.

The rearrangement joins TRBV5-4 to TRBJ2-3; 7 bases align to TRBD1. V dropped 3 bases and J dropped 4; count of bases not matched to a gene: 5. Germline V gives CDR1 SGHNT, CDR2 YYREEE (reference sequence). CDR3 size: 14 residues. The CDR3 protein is CASSSGQFSDTQYF. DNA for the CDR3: TGTGCCAGCAGCTCGGGACAGTTTTCAGATACGCAGTATTTT.

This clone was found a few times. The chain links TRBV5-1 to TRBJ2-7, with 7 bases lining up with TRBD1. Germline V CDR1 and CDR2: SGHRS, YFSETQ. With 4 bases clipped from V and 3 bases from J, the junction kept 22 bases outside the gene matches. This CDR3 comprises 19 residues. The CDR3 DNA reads TGCGCCAGCAGCACCGGACCGCCGGGACAGAATACCGCCGACTACGAGCAGTACTTC. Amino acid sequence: CASSTGPPGQNTADYEQYF. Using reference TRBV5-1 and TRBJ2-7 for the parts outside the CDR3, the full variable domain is KAGVTQTPRYLIKTRGQQVTLSCSPISGHRSVSWYQQTPGQGLQFLFEYFSETQRNKGNFPGRFSGRQFSNSRSEMNVSTLELGDSALYLCASSTGPPGQNTADYEQYFGPGTRLTVT.

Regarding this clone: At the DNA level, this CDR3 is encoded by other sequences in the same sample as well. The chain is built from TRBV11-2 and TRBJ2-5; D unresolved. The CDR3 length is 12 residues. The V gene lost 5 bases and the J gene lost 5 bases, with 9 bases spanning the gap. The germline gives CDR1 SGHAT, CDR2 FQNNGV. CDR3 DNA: TGTGCCAGCAGCCTCGCTAAGGAGACCCAGTACTTC. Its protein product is CASSLAKETQYF.

CDR3 nucleotides: TGTGCCAGCAGCCACAAGACAGGGGGCTTCACAGATACGCAGTATTTT. It is translated as CASSHKTGGFTDTQYF. The rearrangement uses TRBV14 and TRBJ2-3, with TRBD1 matching 10 bases. V trimming: 3 bases; J trimming: 2 bases; junction bases outside the gene matches: 5. Germline V gene lookup returns CDR1 SGHDN and CDR2 FVKESK. The CDR3 extends over 16 amino acids.

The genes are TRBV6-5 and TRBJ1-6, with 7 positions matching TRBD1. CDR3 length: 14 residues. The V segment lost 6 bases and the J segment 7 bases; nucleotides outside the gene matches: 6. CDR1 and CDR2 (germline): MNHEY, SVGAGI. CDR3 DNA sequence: TGTGCCAGCAGCCTGACAGGGTTGAATTCACCCCTCCACTTT. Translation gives CASSLTGLNSPLHF.

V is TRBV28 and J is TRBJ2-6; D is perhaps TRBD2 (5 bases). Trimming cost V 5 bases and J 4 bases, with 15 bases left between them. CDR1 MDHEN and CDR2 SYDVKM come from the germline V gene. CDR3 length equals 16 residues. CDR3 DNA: TGTGCCAGCAGTCCCCCTGGGAGCGCCGGGGCCAACGTCCTGACTTTC. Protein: CASSPPGSAGANVLTF.

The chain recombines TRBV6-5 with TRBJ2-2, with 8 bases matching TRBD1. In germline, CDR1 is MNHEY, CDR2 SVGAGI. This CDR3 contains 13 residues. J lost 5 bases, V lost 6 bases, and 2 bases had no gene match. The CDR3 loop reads CASRRTGTGELFF. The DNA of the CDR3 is TGTGCCAGCAGACGGACAGGGACCGGGGAGCTGTTTTTT.

In DNA form, the CDR3 reads TGTGCCAGCTCACCCGGCGGGGATCGGTACTACGAGCAGTACTTC. This codes for CASSPGGDRYYEQYF. V and J are TRBV18 and TRBJ2-7, with D possibly matching TRBD2 (6 bases). Trimming took 3 bases from V and 3 from J, leaving 15 bases between them. Germline V gene lookup returns CDR1 KGHSH and CDR2 LQKENI. This CDR3 is built from 15 residues. Full variable domain (rest looked up from reference TRBV18 and TRBJ2-7): NAGVMQNPRHLVRRRGQEARLRCSPMKGHSHVYWYRQLPEEGLKFMVYLQKENIIDESGMPKERFSAEFPKEGPSILRIQQVVRGDSAAYFCASSPGGDRYYEQYFGPGTRLTVT.

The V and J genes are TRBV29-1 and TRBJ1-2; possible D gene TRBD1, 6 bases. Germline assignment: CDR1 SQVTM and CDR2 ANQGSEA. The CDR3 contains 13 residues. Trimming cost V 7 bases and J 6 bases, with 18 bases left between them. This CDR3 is CSATKRQVDGYTF. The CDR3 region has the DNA TGCAGCGCTACAAAGAGACAGGTGGATGGCTACACCTTC.

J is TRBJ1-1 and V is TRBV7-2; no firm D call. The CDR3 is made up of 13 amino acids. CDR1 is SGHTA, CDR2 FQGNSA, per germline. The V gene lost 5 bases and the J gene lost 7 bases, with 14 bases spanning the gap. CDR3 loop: CASSLDGNFEAFF. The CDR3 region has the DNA TGTGCCAGCAGCCTGGACGGGAACTTTGAAGCTTTCTTT.

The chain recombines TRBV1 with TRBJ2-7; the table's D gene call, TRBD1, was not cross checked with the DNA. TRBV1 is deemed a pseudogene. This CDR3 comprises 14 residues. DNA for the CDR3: TGCACCAGCAGCCACGTCAAGGTACCCAGGGACAGACTCTTC. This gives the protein CTSSHVKVPRDRLF.

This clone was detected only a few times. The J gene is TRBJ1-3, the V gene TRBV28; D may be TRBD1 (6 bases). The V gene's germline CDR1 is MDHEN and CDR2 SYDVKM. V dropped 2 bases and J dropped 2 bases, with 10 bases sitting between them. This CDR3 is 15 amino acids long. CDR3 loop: CASSLVGATGNTIYF. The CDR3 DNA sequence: TGTGCCAGCAGTTTAGTGGGGGCTACTGGAAACACCATATATTTT.

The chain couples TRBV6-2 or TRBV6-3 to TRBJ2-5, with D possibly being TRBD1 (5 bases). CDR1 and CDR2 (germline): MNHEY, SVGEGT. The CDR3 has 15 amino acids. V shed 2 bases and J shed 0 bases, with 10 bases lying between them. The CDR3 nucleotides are TGTGCCAGCAGTTACGGATCGACAGACCAAGAGACCCAGTACTTC. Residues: CASSYGSTDQETQYF.

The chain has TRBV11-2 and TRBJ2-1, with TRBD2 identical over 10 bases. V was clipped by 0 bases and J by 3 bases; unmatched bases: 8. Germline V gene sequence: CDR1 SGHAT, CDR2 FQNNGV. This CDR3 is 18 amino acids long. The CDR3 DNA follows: TGTGCCAGCAGCTTAGACGGGTTGCAGCGGGGGGGCTACAATGAGCAGTTCTTC. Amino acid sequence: CASSLDGLQRGGYNEQFF. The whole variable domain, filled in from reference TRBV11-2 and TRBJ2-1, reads EAGVAQSPRYKIIEKRQSVAFWCNPISGHATLYWYQQILGQGPKLLIQFQNNGVVDDSQLPKDRFSAERLKGVDSTLKIQPAKLEDSAVYLCASSLDGLQRGGYNEQFFGPGTRLTVL.